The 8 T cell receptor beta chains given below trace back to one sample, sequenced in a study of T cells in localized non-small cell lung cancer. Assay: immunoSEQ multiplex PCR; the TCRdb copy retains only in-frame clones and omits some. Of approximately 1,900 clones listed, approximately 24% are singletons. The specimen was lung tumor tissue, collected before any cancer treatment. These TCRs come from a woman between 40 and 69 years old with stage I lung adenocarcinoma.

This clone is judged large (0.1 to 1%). DNA of the CDR3: TGTGCCAGCTCCTCCCTGGTCGGAAGGGGGAACACTGAAGCTTTCTTT. Its translation: CASSSLVGRGNTEAFF. This sequence joins TRBV18 and TRBJ1-1; tentatively, D is TRBD1 (5 bases). The CDR3 totals 16 residues. With 6 bases removed from V and 1 base from J, the gap between germline ends came to 18 bases. The germline V gene has CDR1 KGHSH and CDR2 LQKENI.

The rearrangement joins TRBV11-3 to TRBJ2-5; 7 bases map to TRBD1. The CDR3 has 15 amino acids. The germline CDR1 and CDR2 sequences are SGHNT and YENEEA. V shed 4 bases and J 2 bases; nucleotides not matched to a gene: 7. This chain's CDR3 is CASSSGGQPQETQYF. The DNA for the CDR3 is TGTGCCAGCAGCTCAGGGGGACAACCTCAAGAGACCCAGTACTTC. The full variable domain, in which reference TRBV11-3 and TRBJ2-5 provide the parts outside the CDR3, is EAGVVQSPRYKIIEKKQPVAFWCNPISGHNTLYWYLQNLGQGPELLIRYENEEAVDDSQLPKDRFSAERLKGVDSTLKIQPAELGDSAVYLCASSSGGQPQETQYFGPGTRLLVL.

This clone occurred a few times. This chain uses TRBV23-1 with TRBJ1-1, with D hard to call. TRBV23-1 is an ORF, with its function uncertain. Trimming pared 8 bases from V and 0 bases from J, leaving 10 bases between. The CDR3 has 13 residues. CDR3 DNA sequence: TGCGCCAGCCTTGTCCTATTGAACACTGAAGCTTTCTTT. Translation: CASLVLLNTEAFF.

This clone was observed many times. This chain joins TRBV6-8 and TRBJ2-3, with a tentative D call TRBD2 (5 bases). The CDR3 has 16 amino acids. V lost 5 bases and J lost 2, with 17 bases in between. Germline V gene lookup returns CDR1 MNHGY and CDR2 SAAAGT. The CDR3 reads CASSVSSGSYTDTQYF. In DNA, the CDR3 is TGTGCCAGCAGTGTCTCTAGTGGGAGTTACACAGATACGCAGTATTTT.

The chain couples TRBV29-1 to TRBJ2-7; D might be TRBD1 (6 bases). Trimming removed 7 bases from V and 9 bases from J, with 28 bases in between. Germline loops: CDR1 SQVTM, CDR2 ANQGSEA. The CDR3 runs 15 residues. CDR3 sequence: CSAVEDRLPLRGQYF. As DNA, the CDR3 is TGCAGCGCCGTAGAGGACAGACTCCCCCTACGAGGGCAGTACTTC.

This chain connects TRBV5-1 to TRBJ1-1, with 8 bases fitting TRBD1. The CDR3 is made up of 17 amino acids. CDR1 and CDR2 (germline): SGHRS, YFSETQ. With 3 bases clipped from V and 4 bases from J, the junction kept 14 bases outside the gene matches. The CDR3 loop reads CASSSTVGRGRFTEAFF. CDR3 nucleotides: TGCGCCAGCAGCTCCACAGTGGGCAGGGGGCGGTTCACTGAAGCTTTCTTT.

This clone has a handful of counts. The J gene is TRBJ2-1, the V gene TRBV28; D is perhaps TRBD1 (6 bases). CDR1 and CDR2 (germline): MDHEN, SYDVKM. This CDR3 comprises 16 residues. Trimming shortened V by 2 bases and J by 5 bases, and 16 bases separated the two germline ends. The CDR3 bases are TGTGCCAGCAGTTTACCGGACAGTGGAGGACACAATGAGCAGTTCTTC. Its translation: CASSLPDSGGHNEQFF.

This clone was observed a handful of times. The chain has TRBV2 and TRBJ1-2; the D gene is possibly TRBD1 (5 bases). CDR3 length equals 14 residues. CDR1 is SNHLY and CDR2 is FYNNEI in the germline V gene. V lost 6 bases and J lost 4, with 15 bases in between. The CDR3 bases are TGTGCCAGCAGGGTCTCGGGACGGCTCTATGGCTACACCTTC. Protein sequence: CASRVSGRLYGYTF.